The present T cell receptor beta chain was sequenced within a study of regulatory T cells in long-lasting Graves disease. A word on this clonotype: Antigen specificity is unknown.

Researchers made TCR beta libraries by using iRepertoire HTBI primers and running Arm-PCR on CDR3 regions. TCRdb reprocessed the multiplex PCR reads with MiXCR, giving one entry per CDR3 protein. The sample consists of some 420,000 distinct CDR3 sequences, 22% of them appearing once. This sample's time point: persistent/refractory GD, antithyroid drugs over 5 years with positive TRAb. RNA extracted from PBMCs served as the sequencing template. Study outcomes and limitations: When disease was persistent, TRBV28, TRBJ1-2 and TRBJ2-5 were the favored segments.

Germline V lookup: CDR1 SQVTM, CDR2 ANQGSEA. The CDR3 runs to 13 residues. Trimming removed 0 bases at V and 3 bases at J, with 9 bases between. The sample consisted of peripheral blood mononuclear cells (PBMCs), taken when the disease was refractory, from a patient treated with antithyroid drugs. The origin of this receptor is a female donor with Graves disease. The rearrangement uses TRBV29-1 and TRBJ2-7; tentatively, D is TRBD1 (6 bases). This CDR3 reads CSVEDSQGYEQYF. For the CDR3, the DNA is TGCAGCGTTGAAGATTCACAGGGCTACGAGCAGTACTTC.